This T cell receptor beta chain comes out of a study of blood T cell repertoires in COVID-19. CDR1 is LGHDT and CDR2 is YNNKEL in the germline V gene (reference sequence). Trimming shortened V by 3 bases and J by 7 bases, and 16 bases separated the two germline ends. The CDR3 totals 14 residues. The method was immunoSEQ multiplex PCR; TCRdb's version includes in-frame clones alone and lacks a portion of them. The profile covers roughly 110,000 clones, with approximately 80% appearing a single time and more than 9% taken by the ten largest. V usage is TRBV3-1 (or the pseudogene TRBV3-2) and J usage is TRBJ2-7; maybe TRBD1 (6 bases). The sequence was collected from a human donor in a cohort sampled during active COVID-19. The source material was peripheral blood. The CDR3 DNA reads TGTGCCAGCAGCCATCCGGGACAACCGCGGGAGCAGTACTTC. Translating gives CASSHPGQPREQYF.